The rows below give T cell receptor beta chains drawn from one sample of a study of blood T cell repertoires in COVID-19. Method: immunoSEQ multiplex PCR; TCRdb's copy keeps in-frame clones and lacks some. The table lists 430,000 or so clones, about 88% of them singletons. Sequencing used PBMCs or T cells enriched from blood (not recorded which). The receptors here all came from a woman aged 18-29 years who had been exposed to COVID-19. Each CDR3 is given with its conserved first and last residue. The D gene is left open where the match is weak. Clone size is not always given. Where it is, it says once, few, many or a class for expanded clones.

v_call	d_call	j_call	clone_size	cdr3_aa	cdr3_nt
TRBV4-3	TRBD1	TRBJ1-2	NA	CASSQGTGTGGADGYTF	TGCGCCAGCAGCCAAGGGACCGGGACAGGGGGCGCAGATGGCTACACCTTC
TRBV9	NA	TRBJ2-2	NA	CASSLLPLTGSNTGELFF	TGTGCCAGCAGCTTATTGCCGCTCACAGGGTCGAACACCGGGGAGCTGTTTTTT
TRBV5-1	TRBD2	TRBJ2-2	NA	CASSLGTSGPNTGELFF	TGCGCCAGCAGCTTAGGGACTAGCGGTCCGAACACCGGGGAGCTGTTTTTT
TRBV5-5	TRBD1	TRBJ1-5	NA	CASSIAGTDNYNQPQHF	TGTGCCAGCAGCATAGCTGGGACAGATAATTACAATCAGCCCCAGCATTTT
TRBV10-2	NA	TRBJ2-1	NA	CASSAQGNEQFF	TGCGCCAGCAGTGCCCAGGGAAATGAGCAGTTCTTC
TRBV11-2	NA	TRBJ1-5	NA	CASSPGEGESLVNQPQHF	TGTGCCAGCAGCCCGGGGGAGGGGGAGAGCTTAGTCAATCAGCCCCAGCATTTT
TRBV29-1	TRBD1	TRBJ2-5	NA	CSVVGQGAQETQYF	TGCAGCGTTGTGGGACAGGGGGCTCAAGAGACCCAGTACTTC
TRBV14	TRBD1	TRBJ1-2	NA	CASSPTTGAYGYTF	TGTGCCAGCAGCCCTACCACAGGGGCCTATGGCTACACCTTC
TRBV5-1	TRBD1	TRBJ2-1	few	CASSPGQGVQRSYNEQFF	TGCGCCAGCAGCCCGGGACAGGGGGTTCAGAGAAGCTACAATGAGCAGTTCTTC
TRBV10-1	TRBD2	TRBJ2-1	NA	CASSEVGLAEYNEQFF	TGCGCCAGCAGTGAAGTTGGACTAGCGGAATACAATGAGCAGTTCTTC
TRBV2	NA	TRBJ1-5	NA	CASRANQPQHF	TGTGCCAGCAGGGCTAATCAGCCCCAGCATTTT
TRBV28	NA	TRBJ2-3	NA	CASSLLTRSTDTQYF	TGTGCCAGCAGTCTTCTGACTAGGAGCACAGATACGCAGTATTTT
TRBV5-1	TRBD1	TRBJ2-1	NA	CASSSGQGGDEQFF	TGCGCCAGCAGCTCCGGACAGGGGGGCGATGAGCAGTTCTTC
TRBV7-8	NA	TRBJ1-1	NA	CASSQYLTGGNTEAFF	TGTGCCAGCAGCCAGTACCTGACAGGTGGGAACACTGAAGCTTTCTTT
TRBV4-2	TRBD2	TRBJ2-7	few	CASSQDYSGGVEQYF	TGTGCCAGCAGCCAAGATTATAGCGGGGGGGTAGAGCAGTACTTC
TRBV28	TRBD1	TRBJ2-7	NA	CASRSDRDLYEQYF	TGTGCCAGCAGAAGCGACAGGGACCTCTACGAGCAGTACTTC
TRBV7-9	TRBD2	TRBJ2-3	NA	CASSRRTSGAADTQYF	TGTGCCAGCAGCCGCCGGACTAGCGGGGCGGCAGATACGCAGTATTTT
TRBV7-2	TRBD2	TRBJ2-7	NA	CASRYTSGGGYEQYF	TGTGCCAGCAGATATACTAGCGGGGGGGGTTACGAGCAGTACTTC
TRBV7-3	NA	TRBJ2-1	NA	CASSLNVAEPHNEQFF	TGTGCCAGCAGCTTAAATGTAGCGGAGCCACACAATGAGCAGTTCTTC
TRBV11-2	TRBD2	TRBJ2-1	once	CASSLGLAGGNEQFF	TGTGCCAGCAGCTTAGGACTAGCGGGAGGGAATGAGCAGTTCTTC
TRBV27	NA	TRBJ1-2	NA	CASSLSSPSPSNYGYTF	TGTGCCAGCAGTTTATCGAGCCCGTCCCCCTCTAACTATGGCTACACCTTC
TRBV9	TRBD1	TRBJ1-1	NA	CASSEQGTNTEAFF	TGTGCCAGCAGTGAACAGGGGACGAACACTGAAGCTTTCTTT